This entry describes one T cell receptor beta chain. Using immunoSEQ multiplex PCR, the repertoire was profiled, and TCRdb retains in-frame clones only, with some absent. The data contain approximately 14,000 clones, about 88% of them singletons. The CDR3 consists of 15 residues. Trimming cost V 2 bases and J 3 bases, with 12 bases left between them. In germline, CDR1 is SGDLS, CDR2 YYNGEE. This sample is drawn from a study of early stage breast cancer tumors. This TCR came from a person aged 25 to 40 with breast cancer. The sample consisted of normal breast tissue next to the tumor. The chain recombines TRBV9 with TRBJ2-1, with TRBD2 as a possible D gene (6 bases). The CDR3 DNA follows: TGTGCCAGCAGCGTGCTAACTAGCAACTACAATGAGCAGTTCTTC. Protein product: CASSVLTSNYNEQFF. Full variable domain (outside the CDR3, taken from reference TRBV9 and TRBJ2-1): DSGVTQTPKHLITATGQRVTLRCSPRSGDLSVYWYQQSLDQGLQFLIQYYNGEERAKGNILERFSAQQFPDLHSELNLSSLELGDSALYFCASSVLTSNYNEQFFGPGTRLTVL.